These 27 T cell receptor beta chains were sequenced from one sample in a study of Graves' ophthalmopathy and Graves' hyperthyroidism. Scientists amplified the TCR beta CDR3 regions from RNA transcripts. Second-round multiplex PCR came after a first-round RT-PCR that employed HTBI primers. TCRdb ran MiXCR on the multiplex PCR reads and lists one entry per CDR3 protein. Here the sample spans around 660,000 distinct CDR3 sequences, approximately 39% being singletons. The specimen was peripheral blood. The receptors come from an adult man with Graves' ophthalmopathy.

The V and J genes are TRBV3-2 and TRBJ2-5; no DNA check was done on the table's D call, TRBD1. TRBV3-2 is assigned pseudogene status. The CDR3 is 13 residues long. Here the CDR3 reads CASIPDSQETQYF. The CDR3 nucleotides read TGTGCCAGCATCCCCGACAGTCAAGAGACCCAGTACTTC.

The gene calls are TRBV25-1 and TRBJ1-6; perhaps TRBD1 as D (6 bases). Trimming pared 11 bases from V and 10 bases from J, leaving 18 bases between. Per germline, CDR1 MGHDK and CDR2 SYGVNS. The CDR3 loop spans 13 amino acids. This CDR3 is CAWSVSGVSPLHF. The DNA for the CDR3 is TGTGCCTGGAGTGTGTCAGGGGTATCACCCCTCCACTTT.

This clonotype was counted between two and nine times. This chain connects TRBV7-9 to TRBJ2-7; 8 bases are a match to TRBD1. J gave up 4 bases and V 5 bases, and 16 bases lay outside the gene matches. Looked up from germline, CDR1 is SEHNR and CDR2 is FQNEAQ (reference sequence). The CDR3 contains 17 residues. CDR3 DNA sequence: TGTGCCAGCAGCCAAGGCCCCGTTACGGGACAGGCGTACGAGCAGTACTTC. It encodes CASSQGPVTGQAYEQYF.

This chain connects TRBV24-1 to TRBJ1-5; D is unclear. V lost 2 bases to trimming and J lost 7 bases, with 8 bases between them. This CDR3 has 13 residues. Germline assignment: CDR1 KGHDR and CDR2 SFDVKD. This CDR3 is CATSDSGGQPQHF. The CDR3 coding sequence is TGTGCCACCAGTGATTCAGGCGGGCAGCCCCAGCATTTT.

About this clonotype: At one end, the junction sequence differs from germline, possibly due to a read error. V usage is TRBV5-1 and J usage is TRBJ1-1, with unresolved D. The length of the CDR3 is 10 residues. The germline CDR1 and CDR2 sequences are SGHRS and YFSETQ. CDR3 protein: CASSLTTLVF. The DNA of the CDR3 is TGCGCCAGCAGCTTGACCACACTCGTCTTT.

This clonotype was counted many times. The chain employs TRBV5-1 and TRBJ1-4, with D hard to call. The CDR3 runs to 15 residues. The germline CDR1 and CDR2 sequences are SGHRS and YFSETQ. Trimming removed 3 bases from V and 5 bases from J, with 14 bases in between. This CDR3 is CASSYRGPANEKLFF. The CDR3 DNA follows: TGCGCCAGCAGCTACCGTGGGCCTGCGAATGAAAAACTGTTTTTT.

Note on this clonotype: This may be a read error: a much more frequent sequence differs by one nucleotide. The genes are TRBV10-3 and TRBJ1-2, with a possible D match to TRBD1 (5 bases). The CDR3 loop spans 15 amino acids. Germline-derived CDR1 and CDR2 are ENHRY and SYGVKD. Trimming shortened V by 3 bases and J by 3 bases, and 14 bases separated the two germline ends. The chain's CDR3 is CAISEGRRGYYGYTF. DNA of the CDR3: TGTGCCATCAGTGAAGGGCGGAGGGGATACTATGGCTACACCTTC.

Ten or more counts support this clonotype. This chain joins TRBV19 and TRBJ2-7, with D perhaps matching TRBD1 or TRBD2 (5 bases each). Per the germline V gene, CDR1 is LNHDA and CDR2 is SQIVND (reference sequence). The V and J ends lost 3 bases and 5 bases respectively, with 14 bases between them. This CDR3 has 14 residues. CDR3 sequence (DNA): TGTGCCAGTAGTATTTGGGGGAGAGGAGACGAGCAGTACTTC. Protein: CASSIWGRGDEQYF.

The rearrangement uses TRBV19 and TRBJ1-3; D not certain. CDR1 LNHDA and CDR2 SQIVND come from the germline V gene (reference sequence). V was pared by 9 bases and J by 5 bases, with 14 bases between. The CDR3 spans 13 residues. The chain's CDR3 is CASLPTARNTIYF. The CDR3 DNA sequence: TGTGCCAGCCTCCCAACCGCTCGAAACACCATATATTTT.

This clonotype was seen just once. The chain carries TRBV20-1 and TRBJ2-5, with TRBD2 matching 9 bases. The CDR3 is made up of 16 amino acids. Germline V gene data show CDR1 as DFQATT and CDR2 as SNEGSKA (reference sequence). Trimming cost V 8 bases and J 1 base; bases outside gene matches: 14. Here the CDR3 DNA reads TGCAGTTTACTTCGAGTAGCGGGAGAGGGCCAAGAGACCCAGTACTTC. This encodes CSLLRVAGEGQETQYF.

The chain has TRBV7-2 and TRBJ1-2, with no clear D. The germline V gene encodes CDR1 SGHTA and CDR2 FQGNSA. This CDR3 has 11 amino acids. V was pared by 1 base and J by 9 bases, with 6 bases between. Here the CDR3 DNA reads TGTGCCAGCAGCTTAGATTACAGCTACACCTTC. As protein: CASSLDYSYTF.

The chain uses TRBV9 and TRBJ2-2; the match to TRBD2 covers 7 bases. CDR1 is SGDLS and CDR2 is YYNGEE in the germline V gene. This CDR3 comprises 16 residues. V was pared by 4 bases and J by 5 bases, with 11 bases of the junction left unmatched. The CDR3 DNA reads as TGTGCCAGCAGCCTTAAGGGCGGGAGTTCTACCGGGGAGCTGTTTTTT. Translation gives CASSLKGGSSTGELFF.

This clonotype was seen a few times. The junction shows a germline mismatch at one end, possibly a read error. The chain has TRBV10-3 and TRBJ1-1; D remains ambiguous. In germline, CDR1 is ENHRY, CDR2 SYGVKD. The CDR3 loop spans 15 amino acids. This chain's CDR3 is CASSELTRKNTEAFF. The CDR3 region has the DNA TGTGCCAGCAGTGAACTCACACGGAAGAACACTGAAGCTTTCTTT.

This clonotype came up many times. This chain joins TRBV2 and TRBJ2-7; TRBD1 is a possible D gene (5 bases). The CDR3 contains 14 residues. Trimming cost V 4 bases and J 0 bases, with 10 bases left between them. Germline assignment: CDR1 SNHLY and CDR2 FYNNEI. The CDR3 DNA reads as TGTGCCAGCAGTGCAGGGCTTAGCTCCTACGAGCAGTACTTC. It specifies CASSAGLSSYEQYF.

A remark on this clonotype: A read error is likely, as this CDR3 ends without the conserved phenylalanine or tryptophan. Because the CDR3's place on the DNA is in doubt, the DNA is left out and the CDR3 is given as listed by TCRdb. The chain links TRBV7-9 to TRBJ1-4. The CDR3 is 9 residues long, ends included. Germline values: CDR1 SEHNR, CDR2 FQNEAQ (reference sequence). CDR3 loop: CASSLNVGV.

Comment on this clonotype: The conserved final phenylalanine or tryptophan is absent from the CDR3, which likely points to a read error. In DNA form, the CDR3 reads TGCGCCAGCAGTCCTGGGAACGAGCAGTACTCC. Its protein product is CASSPGNEQYS. The rearrangement joins TRBV4-1 to TRBJ2-7; D remains ambiguous. The CDR3 covers 11 residues. Trimming took 6 bases from V and 5 from J, leaving 8 bases between them. CDR1 and CDR2 (germline): MGHRA, YSYEKL.

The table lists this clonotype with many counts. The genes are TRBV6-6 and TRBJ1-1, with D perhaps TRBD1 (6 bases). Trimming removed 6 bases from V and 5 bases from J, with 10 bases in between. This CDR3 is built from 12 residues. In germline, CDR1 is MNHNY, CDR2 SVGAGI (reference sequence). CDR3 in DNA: TGTGCCAGCAGACGGACAGTGACTGAAGCTTTCTTT. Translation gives CASRRTVTEAFF.

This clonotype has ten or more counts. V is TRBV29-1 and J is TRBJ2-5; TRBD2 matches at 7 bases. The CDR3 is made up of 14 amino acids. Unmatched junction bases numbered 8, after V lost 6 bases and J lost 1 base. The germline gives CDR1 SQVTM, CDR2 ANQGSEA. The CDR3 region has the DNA TGCAGCGTGGGGTCGGGGGGTCTCCAAGAGACCCAGTACTTC. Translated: CSVGSGGLQETQYF.

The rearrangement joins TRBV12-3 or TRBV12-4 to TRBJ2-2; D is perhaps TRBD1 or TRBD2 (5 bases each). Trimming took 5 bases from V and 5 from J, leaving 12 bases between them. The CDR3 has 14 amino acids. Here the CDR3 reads CASSPRWGTGELFF. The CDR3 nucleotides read TGTGCCAGCAGTCCCCGTTGGGGGACCGGGGAGCTGTTTTTT.

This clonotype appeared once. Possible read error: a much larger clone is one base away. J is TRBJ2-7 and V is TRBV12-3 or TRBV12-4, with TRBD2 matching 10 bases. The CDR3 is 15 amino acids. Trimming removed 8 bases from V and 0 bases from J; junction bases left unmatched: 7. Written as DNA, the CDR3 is TGTGCCAGCGGTAATAGCGGGAGGAGCTCCTACGAGCAGTACTTC. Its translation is CASGNSGRSSYEQYF.

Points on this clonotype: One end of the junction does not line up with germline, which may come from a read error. The CDR3 sequence is CASSRQGGNTAELFF. The DNA for the CDR3 is TGTGCCAGCAGCCGACAGGGGGGTAACACCGCGGAGCTGTTTTTT. The rearrangement links TRBV7-2 to TRBJ2-2, with 9 bases fitting TRBD1. Germline V lookup: CDR1 SGHTA, CDR2 FQGNSA. CDR3 length: 15 amino acids.

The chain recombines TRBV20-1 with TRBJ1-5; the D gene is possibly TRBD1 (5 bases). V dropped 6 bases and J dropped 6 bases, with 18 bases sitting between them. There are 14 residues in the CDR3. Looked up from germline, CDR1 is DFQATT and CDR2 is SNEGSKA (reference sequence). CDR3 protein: CSASGQGDTQPQHF. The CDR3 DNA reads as TGCAGTGCCTCGGGGCAGGGTGACACTCAGCCCCAGCATTTT.

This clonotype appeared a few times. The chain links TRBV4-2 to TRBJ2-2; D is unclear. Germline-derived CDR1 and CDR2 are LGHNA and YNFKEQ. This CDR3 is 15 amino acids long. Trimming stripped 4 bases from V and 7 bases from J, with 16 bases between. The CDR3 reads CASSLDRVIGGELFF. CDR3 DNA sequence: TGTGCCAGCAGCCTAGATAGGGTGATCGGCGGGGAGCTGTTTTTT.

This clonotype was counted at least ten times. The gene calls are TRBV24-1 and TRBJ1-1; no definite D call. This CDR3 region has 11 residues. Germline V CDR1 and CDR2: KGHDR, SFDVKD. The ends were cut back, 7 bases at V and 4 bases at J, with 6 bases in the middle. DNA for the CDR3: TGTGCCACCAGCATAGGCACTGAAGCTTTCTTT. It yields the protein CATSIGTEAFF.

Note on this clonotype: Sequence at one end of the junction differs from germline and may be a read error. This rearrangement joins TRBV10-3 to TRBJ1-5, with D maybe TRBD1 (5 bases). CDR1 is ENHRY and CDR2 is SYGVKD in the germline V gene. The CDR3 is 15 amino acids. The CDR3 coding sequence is TGTGCCAGCAGTTTATCGACAGACCTTCATCAGCCCCAGCATTTT. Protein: CASSLSTDLHQPQHF.

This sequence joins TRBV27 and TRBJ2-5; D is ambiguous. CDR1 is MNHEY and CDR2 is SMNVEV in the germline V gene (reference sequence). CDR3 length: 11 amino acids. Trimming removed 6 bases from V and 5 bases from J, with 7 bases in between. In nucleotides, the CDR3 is TGTGCCAGCAGGGGATCTGAGACCCAGTACTTC. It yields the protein CASRGSETQYF.

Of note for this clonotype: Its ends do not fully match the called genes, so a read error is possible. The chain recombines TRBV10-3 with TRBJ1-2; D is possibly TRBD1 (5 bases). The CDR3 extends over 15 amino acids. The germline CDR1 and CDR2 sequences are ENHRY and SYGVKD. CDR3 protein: CASSYKPGRNYGYTF. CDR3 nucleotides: TGTGCCAGCAGTTACAAACCAGGGAGGAACTATGGCTACACCTTC.